This T cell receptor (beta chain) was found in a study of blood T cell repertoires in COVID-19. Study-wide context: T cells, B-cell-depleted T cells, or PBMCs supplied cDNA or gDNA.

The V end lost 5 bases, the J end lost 7 bases, and 20 bases lay between the germline ends. CDR1 and CDR2 (germline): KGHSH, LQKENI. This CDR3 spans 15 amino acids. How the authors handled the data: Nucleated cell number was recorded as an estimate derived from reference gene primer amplification. TCRdb keeps only in-frame clones here, not all; method: immunoSEQ multiplex PCR. For V, J and clone size, that table is used; D and trimming come from the DNA. Of hundreds of thousands of clones in the sample, around 80% are singletons; the top ten hold more than 9%. The source material was peripheral blood. The chain links TRBV18 to TRBJ1-2; possible D gene TRBD1, 6 bases. The receptor was isolated from an elderly woman with acute or convalescent COVID-19. The CDR3 bases are TGTGCCAGCTCATCTTCAAATCCGGGGGGCTCTGGCTACACCTTC. Its protein product is CASSSSNPGGSGYTF.